This passage covers 18 T cell receptor beta chains from one sample sequenced in a study of blood T cell repertoires in COVID-19 (dated by TCRdb to about 2020). Libraries came from the immunoSEQ multiplex PCR assay. The clones in this table, taken by TCRdb from immuneACCESS, are in-frame only. Not every clone is retained; where verified, under half of the shortfall comes from an unresolved V gene, and the cause of the rest is unknown. The sample table lists 450,000 or so clones, about 92% of them with a count of one. More than 0.55% of the sample is taken by the ten largest. Source material: PBMCs or T cells enriched from blood (not recorded which). The receptors derive from a man in his late teens or twenties who had recovered from COVID-19.

This clone was observed once. This chain links TRBV19 with TRBJ1-1; the D is unclear. V was cut by 9 bases and J by 4 bases, with 15 bases left in between. The CDR3 has 13 amino acids. Germline CDR1 reads LNHDA; CDR2 reads SQIVND (reference sequence). For the CDR3, the DNA is TGTGCCAGCCTCTCCGGATGGAGCACTGAAGCTTTCTTT. Protein: CASLSGWSTEAFF.

This chain uses TRBV4-2 with TRBJ2-2; D is ambiguous. The CDR3 spans 16 residues. Between the trimmed V and J ends, which lost 1 base and 2 bases, there was a span of 11 bases. Germline loops: CDR1 LGHNA, CDR2 YNFKEQ. Here the CDR3 reads CASSQVLKRNTGELFF. CDR3 coding DNA: TGTGCCAGCAGCCAAGTACTTAAGCGCAACACCGGGGAGCTGTTTTTT.

V usage is TRBV28 and J usage is TRBJ2-2, with D unresolved. CDR1 is MDHEN and CDR2 is SYDVKM in the germline V gene. V was pared by 2 bases and J by 4 bases, with 8 bases between. This CDR3 has 14 residues. The CDR3 sequence: CASSLVPITGELFF. The DNA of the CDR3 is TGTGCCAGCAGTTTAGTCCCCATCACCGGGGAGCTGTTTTTT.

There are a few counts of this clone. The V call is TRBV28, the J call TRBJ2-7; possibly TRBD1 for D (6 bases). The CDR3 is 13 amino acids. Trimming stripped 5 bases from V and 6 bases from J, with 14 bases between. Germline assignment: CDR1 MDHEN and CDR2 SYDVKM. The CDR3 sequence is CASSQDSLGEQYF. Here the CDR3 DNA reads TGTGCCAGCAGTCAGGACAGTTTGGGCGAGCAGTACTTC.

The table lists this clone with a count of one. This chain connects TRBV5-4 to TRBJ2-5; 10 nucleotides align to TRBD1. CDR3 length equals 15 residues. The J segment lost 4 bases and the V segment lost 3 bases, leaving 6 bases of the junction unmatched. The V gene's germline CDR1 is SGHNT and CDR2 YYREEE (reference sequence). The CDR3 is CASSSRTGGGETQYF. In nucleotides, the CDR3 is TGTGCCAGCAGCTCTCGGACAGGGGGGGGAGAGACCCAGTACTTC.

The rearrangement uses TRBV11-2 and TRBJ1-1; 7 bases agree with TRBD1. There are 14 residues in the CDR3. CDR1 is SGHAT and CDR2 is FQNNGV in the germline V gene. Trimming cost V 5 bases and J 4 bases; bases outside gene matches: 7. The CDR3 sequence is CASSPTGASTEAFF. In DNA, the CDR3 is TGTGCCAGCAGCCCAACAGGGGCTAGCACTGAAGCTTTCTTT.

CDR3 bases: TGTGCCAGCAGTTTCCGGGACAGATATGGCTACACCTTC. It translates to CASSFRDRYGYTF. V gene TRBV6-5 combines with J gene TRBJ1-2; 7 bases fit TRBD1. Per the germline V gene, CDR1 is MNHEY and CDR2 is SVGAGI. This CDR3 has 13 amino acids. After removal of 4 bases from V and 5 bases from J, the junction contained 4 bases not matched to a gene.

V and J are TRBV5-8 and TRBJ1-2; tentatively, D is TRBD1 (6 bases). V dropped 0 bases and J dropped 8 bases, with 17 bases sitting between them. This CDR3 spans 15 amino acids. Germline V gene lookup returns CDR1 SGHTS and CDR2 YDEGEE. The CDR3 here is CASSLGPPTGNGYTF. The CDR3 DNA is TGTGCCAGCAGCTTGGGCCCTCCTACAGGGAACGGCTACACCTTC.

The V call is TRBV5-1, the J call TRBJ1-1; D unresolved. V was clipped by 3 bases and J by 0 bases, with 15 bases between them. The CDR3 spans 16 residues. Germline values: CDR1 SGHRS, CDR2 YFSETQ. CDR3 amino acids: CASSSHGGKMNTEAFF. The CDR3 nucleotides are TGCGCCAGCAGCTCCCATGGCGGGAAAATGAACACTGAAGCTTTCTTT. The variable domain in full, with the rest retrieved from reference TRBV5-1 and TRBJ1-1, is KAGVTQTPRYLIKTRGQQVTLSCSPISGHRSVSWYQQTPGQGLQFLFEYFSETQRNKGNFPGRFSGRQFSNSRSEMNVSTLELGDSALYLCASSSHGGKMNTEAFFGQGTRLTVV.

The chain carries TRBV9 and TRBJ1-1, with no clear D. This CDR3 spans 14 amino acids. Germline V gives CDR1 SGDLS, CDR2 YYNGEE. The germline V and J ends were trimmed by 2 bases and 1 base, with 9 bases remaining between them. CDR3 sequence (DNA): TGTGCCAGCAGCGTCGGTGAGCCGAACACTGAAGCTTTCTTT. This encodes CASSVGEPNTEAFF.

The V gene is TRBV28, the J gene TRBJ2-7; D unclear. Trimming took 7 bases from V and 6 from J, leaving 13 bases between them. The length of the CDR3 is 12 residues. Looked up from germline, CDR1 is MDHEN and CDR2 is SYDVKM. DNA for the CDR3: TGTGCCAGCATGCCGTTAAGAGGCGAGCAGTACTTC. Protein sequence: CASMPLRGEQYF.

The genes are TRBV2 and TRBJ1-2; TRBD1 is a possible D gene (5 bases). Deletions cut 6 bases from V and 2 bases from J, with 10 bases between. The CDR3 sequence is 13 residues long. Looked up from germline, CDR1 is SNHLY and CDR2 is FYNNEI. The CDR3 DNA is TGTGCCAGCAGAGACGACAGAAACTATGGCTACACCTTC. It is translated as CASRDDRNYGYTF. Full variable domain (remainder filled in from reference TRBV2 and TRBJ1-2): EPEVTQTPSHQVTQMGQEVILRCVPISNHLYFYWYRQILGQKVEFLVSFYNNEISEKSEIFDDQFSVERPDGSNFTLKIRSTKLEDSAMYFCASRDDRNYGYTFGSGTRLTVV.

The J gene is TRBJ1-1, the V gene TRBV19, with D perhaps TRBD1 (6 bases). Trimming took 7 bases from V and 2 from J, leaving 17 bases between them. This CDR3 is 15 amino acids long. CDR1 is LNHDA and CDR2 is SQIVND in the germline V gene (reference sequence). This chain's CDR3 is CASKEGQNRNTEAFF. As DNA, the CDR3 is TGTGCCAGTAAAGAAGGACAGAACCGAAACACTGAAGCTTTCTTT.

V and J are TRBV19 and TRBJ1-5; D uncertain. This CDR3 spans 14 amino acids. Germline V gene sequence: CDR1 LNHDA, CDR2 SQIVND (reference sequence). V was shortened by 4 bases and J by 1 base, with 8 bases between the two germline ends. The CDR3 is CASSTSASNQPQHF. Written as DNA, the CDR3 is TGTGCCAGTAGTACTAGTGCGAGCAATCAGCCCCAGCATTTT.

This sequence joins TRBV5-4 and TRBJ1-2, with a possible D match to TRBD1 (5 bases). Trimming removed 3 bases from V and 7 bases from J, with 16 bases in between. This CDR3 is built from 14 residues. CDR1 is SGHNT and CDR2 is YYREEE in the germline V gene (reference sequence). The CDR3 coding sequence is TGTGCCAGCAGCTATGGACAAGTAGGAAGTGGCTACACCTTC. This gives the protein CASSYGQVGSGYTF.

V is TRBV30 and J is TRBJ1-5; a weak D match, TRBD1 (6 bases). This CDR3 is 14 amino acids long. V lost 2 bases to trimming and J lost 6 bases, with 14 bases between them. Germline V CDR1 and CDR2: GTSNPN, SVGIG (reference sequence). CDR3 coding DNA: TGTGCCTGGAGTCCGGGGGGCAGGGGTCAGCCCCAGCATTTT. Translating it yields CAWSPGGRGQPQHF.

The chain employs TRBV20-1 and TRBJ2-3; no clear D gene. The CDR3 consists of 10 residues. Trimming shortened V by 7 bases and J by 6 bases, and 8 bases separated the two germline ends. Germline CDR1 DFQATT, CDR2 SNEGSKA (reference sequence). As DNA, the CDR3 is TGCAGTGTGCTCGGGGATACGCAGTATTTT. Encoded protein: CSVLGDTQYF.

The V gene is TRBV20-1, the J gene TRBJ2-3; a weak D match, TRBD2 (7 bases). This CDR3 region has 15 residues. CDR1 is DFQATT and CDR2 is SNEGSKA in the germline V gene (reference sequence). The V gene lost 3 bases and the J gene lost 1 base, with 14 bases spanning the gap. CDR3 sequence: CSASLGGAGTDTQYF. The CDR3 bases are TGCAGTGCTAGTCTTGGGGGGGCAGGCACAGATACGCAGTATTTT.